The rows below give T cell receptor beta chains drawn from one sample of a study of control samples from healthy donors and cancer patients. Assay: immunoSEQ multiplex PCR; the TCRdb copy retains only in-frame clones and omits some. The sample includes about 120,000 clones, approximately 94% of them seen just once. The material sequenced was PBMCs. Source of these receptors: a man in his fifties or sixties with head and neck cancer. Each CDR3 is given with its conserved first and last residue. A D gene is named only where the DNA matches it firmly. A clone size is listed for some rows: how often the clone was seen (once, few, many), or a class if it is expanded.

>TRBV3-1/TRBV3-2|NA|TRBD1|TRBJ1-2
TGTGCCAGCAGCCAAGGACAGGGGGGCTACACCTTC
CASSQGQGGYTF
>TRBV5-1|once|NA|TRBJ1-1
TGCGCCAGCAGCCCAGGGACATACCTCGGGGGCACTGAAGCTTTCTTT
CASSPGTYLGGTEAFF
>TRBV12-3/TRBV12-4|NA|NA|TRBJ1-1
TGTGCCAGCAGTTTTTTTGGGGCTGAAGCTTTCTTT
CASSFFGAEAFF
>TRBV19|NA|NA|TRBJ2-3
TGTGCCAGTAGGGGGGCTTCTAGCACAGATACGCAGTATTTT
CASRGASSTDTQYF
>TRBV7-8|NA|TRBD1|TRBJ2-7
TGTGCCAGCAGCACTCGGACAGGGAGCTCCTACGAGCAGTACTTC
CASSTRTGSSYEQYF
>TRBV19|NA|TRBD1|TRBJ1-5
TGTGCCAGTAGTGTAAACAGGGGAGTTAGCAATCAGCCCCAGCATTTT
CASSVNRGVSNQPQHF
>TRBV5-1|NA|NA|TRBJ1-2
TGCGCCAGCAGCCCATCAGGGGAAACGAGTGGCTACACCTTC
CASSPSGETSGYTF
>TRBV7-2|NA|TRBD2|TRBJ2-5
TGTGCCAGCAGCTCCGAGCGGGGGGGAGAGACCCAGTACTTC
CASSSERGGETQYF
>TRBV3-1/TRBV3-2|NA|TRBD2|TRBJ2-3
TGTGCCAGCAGCCAAGAAGCGGGGGGCCGGACGCAGTATTTT
CASSQEAGGRTQYF
>TRBV5-1|once|TRBD1|TRBJ2-5
TGCGCCAGCAGGACAGGGACGAACCAAGAGACCCAGTACTTC
CASRTGTNQETQYF
>TRBV3-1/TRBV3-2|NA|NA|TRBJ2-7
TGTGCCAGCTCGAACAGCGAAAGCTCCTACGAGCAGTACTTC
CASSNSESSYEQYF
>TRBV28|once|TRBD1|TRBJ1-1
TGTGCCAGCAGTTTATGGGGGACAGGTTCCATGAACACTGAAGCTTTCTTT
CASSLWGTGSMNTEAFF
>TRBV6-1|few|NA|TRBJ1-6
TGTGCCAGCAGTGAAGACCCAGGGGTCTTCACCTATAATTCACCCCTCCACTTT
CASSEDPGVFTYNSPLHF
>TRBV11-2|NA|NA|TRBJ1-3
TGTGCCAGCAGCTTCCTTTTGGGCTCTGGAAACACCATATATTTT
CASSFLLGSGNTIYF
>TRBV7-2|NA|NA|TRBJ2-2
TGTGCCAGCAGGGAGGGGCGGGTAACAACCGGGGAGCTGTTTTTT
CASREGRVTTGELFF
>TRBV19|NA|NA|TRBJ2-5
TGTGCCAGTAGCGACTCTTTGCTTTGGGAGACCCAGTACTTC
CASSDSLLWETQYF
>TRBV6-5|NA|NA|TRBJ2-7
TGTGCCAGCAAGCGGTCACCGAGTTACTACGAGCAGTACTTC
CASKRSPSYYEQYF
>TRBV7-9|NA|TRBD2|TRBJ2-7
TGTGCCAGCAGCTTGGGACTAGCGGGGGGCTACACCTACGAGCAGTACTTC
CASSLGLAGGYTYEQYF
>TRBV9|NA|NA|TRBJ1-1
TGTGCCAGCAGCGTACAAGACAGAGTGACTGAAGCTTTCTTT
CASSVQDRVTEAFF
>TRBV18|once|TRBD1|TRBJ2-7
TGTGCCAGCTCACCATTCGACAGGGCGAGCTCCTACGAGCAGTACTTC
CASSPFDRASSYEQYF
>TRBV5-1|NA|TRBD1|TRBJ2-7
TGCGCCAGCAGCGTGGGACAGGGACCCTACGAGCAGTACTTC
CASSVGQGPYEQYF
>TRBV4-3|NA|NA|TRBJ1-1
TGCGCCAGCAGCCCAGGGGCGGACACTGAAGCTTTCTTT
CASSPGADTEAFF
>TRBV2|NA|TRBD2|TRBJ2-2
TGTGCCACCGGGGCTAGCGGGGACACCGGGGAGCTGTTTTTT
CATGASGDTGELFF
>TRBV6-2/TRBV6-3|NA|NA|TRBJ1-5
TGTGCCAGCAGTTACTACAACAGGAACCAGCCCCAGCATTTT
CASSYYNRNQPQHF
>TRBV5-1|NA|TRBD2|TRBJ2-5
TGCGCCAGCAGCTTGGGAGTAGCGGGGGGGGCAGAGACCCAGTACTTC
CASSLGVAGGAETQYF
>TRBV4-3|NA|TRBD1|TRBJ2-5
TGCGCCAGCAGCCAAGATTGGGGGAGACAGGGTGGCCGAGAGACCCAGTACTTC
CASSQDWGRQGGRETQYF
>TRBV5-6|NA|NA|TRBJ1-4
TGTGCCAGCAGCCGTCTCGGGGGGCATGCTGAAAAACTGTTTTTT
CASSRLGGHAEKLFF
>TRBV7-2|NA|NA|TRBJ2-7
TGTGCCAGCATGGGAGACCCCTACTCCTACGAGCAGTACTTC
CASMGDPYSYEQYF
>TRBV4-3|NA|NA|TRBJ1-2
TGCGCCAGCAGCCAAGATAGGGGTGGGCGGTCCTGGGGCTACACCTTC
CASSQDRGGRSWGYTF
>TRBV10-3|NA|NA|TRBJ1-2
TGTGCCATCAGTGAGTCCGCTGGGCAGACATATGGCTACACCTTC
CAISESAGQTYGYTF
>TRBV7-9|few|NA|TRBJ2-2
TGTGCCAGCAGCGTCGGGCCCGGGGAGCTGTTTTTT
CASSVGPGELFF
>TRBV5-1|NA|NA|TRBJ1-4
TGCGCCAGCAGCGCGGACGGGGACTCTCGAGAAAAACTGTTTTTT
CASSADGDSREKLFF
>TRBV5-1|NA|TRBD1|TRBJ2-7
TGCGCCAGCAGGGAGGGACAGGCCCTCTCCTACGAGCAGTACTTC
CASREGQALSYEQYF
>TRBV10-3|NA|NA|TRBJ2-7
TGTGCCATCAGTGAGGGGGACGTTTCCTACGAGCAGTACTTC
CAISEGDVSYEQYF
>TRBV7-2|few|TRBD2|TRBJ2-2
TGTGCCAGCAGCTTAGCTGGCCTAGCGGGGATCACCGGGGAGCTGTTTTTT
CASSLAGLAGITGELFF
>TRBV2|NA|NA|TRBJ1-1
TGTGCCAGCAGACAGGCGAACACTGAAGCTTTCTTT
CASRQANTEAFF
>TRBV7-7|NA|TRBD2|TRBJ2-5
TGTGCCAGCAGCCGACTAGCGGGGGGGCCCCAAGAGACCCAGTACTTC
CASSRLAGGPQETQYF
>TRBV4-3|NA|TRBD1|TRBJ2-7
TGCGCCAGCAGCCGGACAGGGAAGGACGAGCAGTACTTC
CASSRTGKDEQYF
>TRBV11-2|NA|NA|TRBJ2-5
TGTGCCAGCAGCTTTCAGTTACAAGAGACCCAGTACTTC
CASSFQLQETQYF
>TRBV6-2/TRBV6-3|NA|TRBD2|TRBJ2-1
TGTGCCAGCAGTTCGGCGGGGGGATCCTACAATGAGCAGTTCTTC
CASSSAGGSYNEQFF
>TRBV4-3|NA|TRBD1|TRBJ2-1
TGCGCCAGCAGCTTTGTGACGGGACAGGTATACAATGAGCAGTTCTTC
CASSFVTGQVYNEQFF
>TRBV6-2/TRBV6-3|NA|NA|TRBJ1-5
TGTGCCAGCAGTGGGGGATTTAGCAATCAGCCCCAGCATTTT
CASSGGFSNQPQHF